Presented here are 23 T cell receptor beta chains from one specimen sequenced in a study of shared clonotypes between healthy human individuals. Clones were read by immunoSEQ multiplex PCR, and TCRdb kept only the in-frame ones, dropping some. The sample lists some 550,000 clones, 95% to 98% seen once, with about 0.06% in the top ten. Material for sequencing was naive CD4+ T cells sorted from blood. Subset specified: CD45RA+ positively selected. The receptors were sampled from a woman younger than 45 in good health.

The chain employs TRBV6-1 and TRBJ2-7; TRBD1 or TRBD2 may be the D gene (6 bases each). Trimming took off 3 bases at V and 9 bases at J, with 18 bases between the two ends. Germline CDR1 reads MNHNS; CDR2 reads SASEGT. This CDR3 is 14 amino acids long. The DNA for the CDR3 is TGTGCCAGCAGTGAGGCGGGACAACTACGTGTGCAGTACTTC. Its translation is CASSEAGQLRVQYF.

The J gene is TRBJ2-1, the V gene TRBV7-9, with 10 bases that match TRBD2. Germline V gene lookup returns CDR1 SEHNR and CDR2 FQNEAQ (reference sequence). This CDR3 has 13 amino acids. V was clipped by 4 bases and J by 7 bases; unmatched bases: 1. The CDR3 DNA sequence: TGTGCCAGCAGCTCAGCGGGAGGGAATGAGCAGTTCTTC. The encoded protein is CASSSAGGNEQFF.

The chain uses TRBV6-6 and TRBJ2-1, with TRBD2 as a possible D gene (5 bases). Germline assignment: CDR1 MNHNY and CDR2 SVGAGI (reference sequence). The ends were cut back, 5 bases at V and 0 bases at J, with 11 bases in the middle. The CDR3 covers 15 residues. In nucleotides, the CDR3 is TGTGCCAGCAGTAGCGGCGTAAGCTCCTACAATGAGCAGTTCTTC. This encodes CASSSGVSSYNEQFF.

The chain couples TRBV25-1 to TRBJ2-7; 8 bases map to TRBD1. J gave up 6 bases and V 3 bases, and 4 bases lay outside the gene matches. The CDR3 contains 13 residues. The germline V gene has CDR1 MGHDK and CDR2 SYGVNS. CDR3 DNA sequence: TGTGCCAGCAGTGACTACAGGGGGAGCGAGCAGTACTTC. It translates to CASSDYRGSEQYF.

The CDR3 sequence is CASRISTGFGNTIYF. CDR3 in DNA: TGTGCCAGTAGAATATCTACAGGGTTTGGAAACACCATATATTTT. The chain is built from TRBV19 and TRBJ1-3, with a weak D call TRBD1 (6 bases). Germline values: CDR1 LNHDA, CDR2 SQIVND (reference sequence). Trimming pared 6 bases from V and 3 bases from J, leaving 15 bases between. The CDR3 is 15 amino acids.

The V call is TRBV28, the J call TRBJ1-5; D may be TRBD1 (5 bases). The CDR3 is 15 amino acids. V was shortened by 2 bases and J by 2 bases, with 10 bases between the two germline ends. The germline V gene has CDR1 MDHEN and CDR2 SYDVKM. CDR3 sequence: CASSLPQTGNQPQHF. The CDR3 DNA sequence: TGTGCCAGCAGTTTACCCCAGACAGGCAATCAGCCCCAGCATTTT.

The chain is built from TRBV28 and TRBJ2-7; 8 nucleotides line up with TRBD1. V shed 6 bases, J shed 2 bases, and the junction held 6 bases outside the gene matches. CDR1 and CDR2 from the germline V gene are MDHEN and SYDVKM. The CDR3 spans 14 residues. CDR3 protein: CASSRQGHTYEQYF. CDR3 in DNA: TGTGCCAGCAGCAGACAGGGGCACACCTACGAGCAGTACTTC.

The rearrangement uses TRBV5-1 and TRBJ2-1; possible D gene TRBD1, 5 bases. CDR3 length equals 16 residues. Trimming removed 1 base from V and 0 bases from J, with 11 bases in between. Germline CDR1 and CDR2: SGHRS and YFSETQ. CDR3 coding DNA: TGCGCCAGCAGCTTGCAGGGTATGAGCTCCTACAATGAGCAGTTCTTC. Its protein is CASSLQGMSSYNEQFF. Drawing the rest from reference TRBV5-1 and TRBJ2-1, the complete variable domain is KAGVTQTPRYLIKTRGQQVTLSCSPISGHRSVSWYQQTPGQGLQFLFEYFSETQRNKGNFPGRFSGRQFSNSRSEMNVSTLELGDSALYLCASSLQGMSSYNEQFFGPGTRLTVL.

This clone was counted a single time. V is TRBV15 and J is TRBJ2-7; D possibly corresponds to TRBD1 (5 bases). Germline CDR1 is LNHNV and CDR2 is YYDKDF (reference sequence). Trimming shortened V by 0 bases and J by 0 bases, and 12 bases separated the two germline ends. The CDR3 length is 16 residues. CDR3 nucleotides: TGTGCCACCAGCAGAGAAAGGACATCGAGCTCCTACGAGCAGTACTTC. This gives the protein CATSRERTSSSYEQYF.

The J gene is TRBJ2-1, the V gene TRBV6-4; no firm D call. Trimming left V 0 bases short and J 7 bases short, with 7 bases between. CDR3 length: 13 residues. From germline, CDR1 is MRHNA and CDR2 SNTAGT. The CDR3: CASSDSAFNEQFF. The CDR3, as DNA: TGTGCCAGCAGTGACTCGGCCTTTAATGAGCAGTTCTTC.

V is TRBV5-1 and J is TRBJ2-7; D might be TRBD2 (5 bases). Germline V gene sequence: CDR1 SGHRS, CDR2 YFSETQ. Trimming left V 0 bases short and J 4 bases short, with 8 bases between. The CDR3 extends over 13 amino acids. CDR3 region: CASSLALAYEQYF. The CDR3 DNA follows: TGCGCCAGCAGCTTGGCGCTAGCTTACGAGCAGTACTTC.

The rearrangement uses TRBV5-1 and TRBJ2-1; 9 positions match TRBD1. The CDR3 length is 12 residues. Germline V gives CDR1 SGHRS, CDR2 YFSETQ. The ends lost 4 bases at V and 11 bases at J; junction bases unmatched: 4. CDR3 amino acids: CASSTGQGKQFF. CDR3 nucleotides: TGCGCCAGCAGCACTGGACAGGGGAAGCAGTTCTTC.

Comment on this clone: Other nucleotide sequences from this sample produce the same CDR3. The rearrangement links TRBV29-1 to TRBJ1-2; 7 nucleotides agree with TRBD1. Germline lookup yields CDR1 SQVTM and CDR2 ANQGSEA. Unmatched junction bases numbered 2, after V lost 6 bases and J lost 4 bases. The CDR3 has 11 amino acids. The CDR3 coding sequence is TGCAGCGTCGGGACAGTCTATGGCTACACCTTC. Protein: CSVGTVYGYTF.

The CDR3 sequence is CATSQGGLPSTDTQYF. CDR3 DNA sequence: TGTGCCACTTCTCAGGGAGGCCTGCCTAGCACAGATACGCAGTATTTT. The chain uses TRBV6-4 and TRBJ2-3; perhaps TRBD2 as D (6 bases). Trimming removed 10 bases from V and 0 bases from J, with 20 bases in between. The V gene's germline CDR1 is MRHNA and CDR2 SNTAGT. The CDR3 runs to 16 residues.

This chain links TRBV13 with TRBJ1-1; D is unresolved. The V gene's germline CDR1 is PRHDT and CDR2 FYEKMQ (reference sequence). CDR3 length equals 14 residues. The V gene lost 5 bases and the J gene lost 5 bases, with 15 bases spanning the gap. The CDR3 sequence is CASSADAGRTEAFF. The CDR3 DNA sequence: TGTGCCAGCAGCGCAGATGCGGGGAGGACTGAAGCTTTCTTT. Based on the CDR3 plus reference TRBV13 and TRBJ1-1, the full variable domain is AAGVIQSPRHLIKEKRETATLKCYPIPRHDTVYWYQQGPGQDPQFLISFYEKMQSDKGSIPDRFSAQQFSDYHSELNMSSLELGDSALYFCASSADAGRTEAFFGQGTRLTVV.

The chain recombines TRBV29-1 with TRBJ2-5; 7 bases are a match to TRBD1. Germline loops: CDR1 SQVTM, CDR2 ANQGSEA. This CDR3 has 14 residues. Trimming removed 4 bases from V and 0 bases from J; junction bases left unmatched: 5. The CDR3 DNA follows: TGCAGCGTTGGGGACAGAATGTACCAAGAGACCCAGTACTTC. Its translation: CSVGDRMYQETQYF. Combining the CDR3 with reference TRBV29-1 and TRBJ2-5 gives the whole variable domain SAVISQKPSRDICQRGTSLTIQCQVDSQVTMMFWYRQQPGQSLTLIATANQGSEATYESGFVIDKFPISRPNLTFSTLTVSNMSPEDSSIYLCSVGDRMYQETQYFGPGTRLLVL.

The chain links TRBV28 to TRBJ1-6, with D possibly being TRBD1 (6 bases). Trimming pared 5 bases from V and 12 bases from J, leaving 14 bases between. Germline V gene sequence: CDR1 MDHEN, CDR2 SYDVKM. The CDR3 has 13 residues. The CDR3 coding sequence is TGTGCCAGCAGTCTTCGGACAGATCGACCCCTCCACTTT. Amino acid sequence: CASSLRTDRPLHF.

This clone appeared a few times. CDR3 coding DNA: TGTGCCAGCAGCTTAGAAGGACAGATGGACTATGGCTACACCTTC. Protein sequence: CASSLEGQMDYGYTF. This rearrangement joins TRBV11-2 to TRBJ1-2; D might be TRBD1 (6 bases). The CDR3 loop spans 15 amino acids. Per germline, CDR1 SGHAT and CDR2 FQNNGV. Trimming stripped 0 bases from V and 3 bases from J, with 11 bases between.

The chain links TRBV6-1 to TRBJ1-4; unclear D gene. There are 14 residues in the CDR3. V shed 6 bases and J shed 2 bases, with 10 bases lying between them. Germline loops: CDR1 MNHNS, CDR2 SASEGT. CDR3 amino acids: CASSPTVTNEKLFF. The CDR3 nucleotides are TGTGCCAGCAGCCCGACGGTCACTAATGAAAAACTGTTTTTT.

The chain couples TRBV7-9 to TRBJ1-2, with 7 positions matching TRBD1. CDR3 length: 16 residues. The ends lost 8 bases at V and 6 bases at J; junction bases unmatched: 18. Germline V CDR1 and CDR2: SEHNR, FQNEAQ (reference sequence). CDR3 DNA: TGTGCCAGCCGGTACTATAGAGCAGGGGGAACGGATGGCTACACCTTC. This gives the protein CASRYYRAGGTDGYTF.

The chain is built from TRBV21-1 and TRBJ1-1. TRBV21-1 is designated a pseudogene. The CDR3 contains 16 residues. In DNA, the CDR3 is TGTGCCAGCAGGGCGGACTTAGCTACACAACGCACTGAAGCTTTCTTT. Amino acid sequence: CASRADLATQRTEAFF.

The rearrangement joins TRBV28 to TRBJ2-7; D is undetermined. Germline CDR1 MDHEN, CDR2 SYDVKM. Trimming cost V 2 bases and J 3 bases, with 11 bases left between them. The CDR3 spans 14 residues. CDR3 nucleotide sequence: TGTGCCAGCAGTTTAACTGGGAACCTCTACGAGCAGTACTTC. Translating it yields CASSLTGNLYEQYF.

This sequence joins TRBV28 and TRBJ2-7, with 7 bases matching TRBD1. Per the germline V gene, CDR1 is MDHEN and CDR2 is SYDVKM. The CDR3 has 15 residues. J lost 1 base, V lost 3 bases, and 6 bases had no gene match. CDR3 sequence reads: CASSLSGTASYEQYF. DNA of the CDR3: TGTGCCAGCAGTTTGTCCGGGACAGCATCCTACGAGCAGTACTTC.